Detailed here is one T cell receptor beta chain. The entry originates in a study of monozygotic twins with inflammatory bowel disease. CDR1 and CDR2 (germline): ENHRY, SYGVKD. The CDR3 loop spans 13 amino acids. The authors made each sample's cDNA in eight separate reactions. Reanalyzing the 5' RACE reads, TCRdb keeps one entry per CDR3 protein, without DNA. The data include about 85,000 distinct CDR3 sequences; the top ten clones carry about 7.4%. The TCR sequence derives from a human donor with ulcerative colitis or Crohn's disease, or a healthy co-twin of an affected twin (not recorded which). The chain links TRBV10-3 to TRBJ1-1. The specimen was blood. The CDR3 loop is CAIRSTDGTEAFF.